Shown below are 27 T cell receptor beta chains from a single sample sequenced in a study of cytomegalovirus exposure and HLA in healthy donors. The PCR had 60 Vbeta and 13 Jbeta primers. Profiled with immunoSEQ multiplex PCR; TCRdb holds only in-frame clones, not every one. The sample holds about 160,000 clones, roughly four fifths seen once. Sequencing was carried out using PBMCs. All receptors derive from a male donor in good health and CMV-seropositive.

Of note for this clone: Relative to the germline gene, one junction end is altered; a read error may explain this. The chain carries TRBV7-2 and TRBJ2-2; D perhaps matches TRBD1 (6 bases). The CDR3 has 16 amino acids. CDR1 SGHTA and CDR2 FQGNSA come from the germline V gene. CDR3 sequence: CASSRSGTWNTGQLFF. The CDR3 nucleotides are TGTGCCAGCAGTCGATCCGGGACATGGAACACCGGGCAGCTGTTTTTT.

This chain joins TRBV10-3 and TRBJ2-7, with D tentatively TRBD1 (5 bases). The CDR3 sequence is 13 residues long. V was shortened by 0 bases and J by 7 bases, with 10 bases between the two germline ends. Germline CDR1 is ENHRY and CDR2 is SYGVKD. DNA for the CDR3: TGTGCCATCAGTGAGTCTCCAGGGTGGGAGCAGTACTTC. It translates to CAISESPGWEQYF.

V is TRBV7-8 and J is TRBJ1-5; D uncertain. The CDR3 has 15 amino acids. With 4 bases removed from V and 2 bases from J, the gap between germline ends came to 12 bases. Germline V gene lookup returns CDR1 SGHVS and CDR2 FQNEAQ. The CDR3 DNA sequence: TGTGCCAGCAGCTCTCAGGAGGTCGGCAATCAGCCCCAGCATTTT. This sequence encodes CASSSQEVGNQPQHF.

This clone was detected only once. The rearrangement joins TRBV6-5 to TRBJ1-2, with 11 bases lining up with TRBD1. CDR3 size: 15 residues. The J segment lost 8 bases and the V segment lost 4 bases, leaving 9 bases of the junction unmatched. Germline lookup yields CDR1 MNHEY and CDR2 SVGAGI. CDR3 sequence reads: CASSSQGQGALGYTF. The CDR3 DNA reads as TGTGCCAGCAGTTCCCAAGGACAGGGGGCACTCGGCTACACCTTC.

The chain combines TRBV3-2 with TRBJ2-7; the D segment call TRBD2 is taken from the table without a DNA check. TRBV3-2 is assigned pseudogene status. The CDR3 is 8 residues long. The CDR3: CASSQGLF. The CDR3 coding sequence is TGTGCCAGCAGCCAAGGACTCTTC.

The V and J genes are TRBV19 and TRBJ1-1; D is undetermined. Germline V lookup: CDR1 LNHDA, CDR2 SQIVND (reference sequence). V lost 3 bases to trimming and J lost 5 bases, with 7 bases between them. CDR3 length equals 12 residues. The CDR3 DNA follows: TGTGCCAGTAGTATCCCCAGAACTGAAGCTTTCTTT. Amino acid sequence: CASSIPRTEAFF.

The chain has TRBV29-1 and TRBJ2-5; D ambiguous. The CDR3 is made up of 9 amino acids. Trimming left V 4 bases short and J 7 bases short, with 4 bases between. Germline lookup yields CDR1 SQVTM and CDR2 ANQGSEA. The CDR3 sequence: CSVAGTQYF. CDR3 nucleotide sequence: TGCAGCGTTGCAGGGACCCAGTACTTC. Full variable domain (missing parts from reference TRBV29-1 and TRBJ2-5): SAVISQKPSRDICQRGTSLTIQCQVDSQVTMMFWYRQQPGQSLTLIATANQGSEATYESGFVIDKFPISRPNLTFSTLTVSNMSPEDSSIYLCSVAGTQYFGPGTRLLVL.

The V gene is TRBV6-1, the J gene TRBJ2-3, with TRBD1 as a possible D gene (6 bases). Per germline, CDR1 MNHNS and CDR2 SASEGT. V lost 10 bases and J lost 4, with 15 bases in between. The CDR3 contains 13 residues. The CDR3 coding sequence is TGTGCCACCGAGTTGGACAGACCAGATACGCAGTATTTT. Encoded protein: CATELDRPDTQYF.

J is TRBJ2-7 and V is TRBV27; D perhaps matches TRBD1 (5 bases). Germline CDR1 reads MNHEY; CDR2 reads SMNVEV (reference sequence). The CDR3 consists of 14 residues. The V end lost 5 bases, the J end lost 3 bases, and 14 bases lay between the germline ends. CDR3 bases: TGTGCCAGCAGTACCTACACAGGATTCTACGAGCAGTACTTC. It translates to CASSTYTGFYEQYF.

The V call is TRBV5-4, the J call TRBJ2-5; TRBD2 aligns across 15 bases. Trimming removed 4 bases from V and 2 bases from J; junction bases left unmatched: 12. The CDR3 runs to 19 residues. Germline V gene lookup returns CDR1 SGHNT and CDR2 YYREEE (reference sequence). The CDR3 loop reads CASSPPAGLAGGIQETQYF. The CDR3, as DNA: TGTGCCAGCAGCCCCCCCGCGGGACTAGCGGGGGGTATACAAGAGACCCAGTACTTC.

The J gene is TRBJ2-3, the V gene TRBV7-9; TRBD2 aligns across 7 bases. Germline CDR1 reads SEHNR; CDR2 reads FQNEAQ (reference sequence). Losses at the gene ends were 4 bases for V and 2 bases for J; bases not matched to a gene: 3. The CDR3 is 14 amino acids. The DNA for the CDR3 is TGTGCCAGCAGCTCGGGACTAAACACAGATACGCAGTATTTT. Amino acid sequence: CASSSGLNTDTQYF.

This clone has just a few counts. Other DNA variants within this sample encode the same CDR3. V and J are TRBV10-1 and TRBJ2-7, with D tentatively TRBD2 (6 bases). The CDR3 runs to 13 residues. Germline V gives CDR1 WNHNN, CDR2 SYGVQD (reference sequence). V lost 5 bases, J lost 2 bases, and 10 bases lay in between. DNA for the CDR3: TGCGCCAGCAGTCCAGGGAGGACCTACGAGCAGTACTTC. Amino acids: CASSPGRTYEQYF.

The rearrangement joins TRBV5-1 to TRBJ2-3; perhaps TRBD2 as D (6 bases). CDR1 is SGHRS and CDR2 is YFSETQ in the germline V gene. V lost 1 base and J lost 2, with 11 bases in between. The CDR3 contains 15 residues. The CDR3 here is CASSLNGGDTDTQYF. The DNA for the CDR3 is TGCGCCAGCAGCTTGAACGGGGGAGACACAGATACGCAGTATTTT.

V usage is TRBV27 and J usage is TRBJ2-5; 9 bases fit TRBD2. Germline-derived CDR1 and CDR2 are MNHEY and SMNVEV (reference sequence). The CDR3 has 15 residues. Trimming took 2 bases from V and 5 from J; bases not matched to a gene: 6. DNA for the CDR3: TGTGCCAGCAGTTTAGCGGGAGGGCCGGGGGAGACCCAGTACTTC. Its protein product is CASSLAGGPGETQYF.

J is TRBJ1-1 and V is TRBV10-1, with a possible D match to TRBD1 (6 bases). The CDR3 spans 14 residues. Germline V gene lookup returns CDR1 WNHNN and CDR2 SYGVQD (reference sequence). Trimming cost V 2 bases and J 3 bases, with 10 bases left between them. In nucleotides, the CDR3 is TGCGCCAGCAGTGAGACACAGGGCTACACTGAAGCTTTCTTT. This sequence encodes CASSETQGYTEAFF.

This chain connects TRBV6-1 to TRBJ1-2; 8 bases map to TRBD1. The CDR3 is 15 amino acids. V lost 2 bases, J lost 4 bases, and 6 bases stayed unmatched. CDR1 is MNHNS, CDR2 SASEGT, per germline. Here the CDR3 DNA reads TGTGCCAGCAGTGAATGGCGACAGGGGTCCTATGGCTACACCTTC. It yields the protein CASSEWRQGSYGYTF.

Here the CDR3 reads CAFNSYGQNYGYTF. The DNA of the CDR3 is TGTGCCTTTAACTCTTACGGACAGAACTATGGCTACACCTTC. This chain uses TRBV30 with TRBJ1-2; perhaps TRBD1 as D (6 bases). Germline lookup yields CDR1 GTSNPN and CDR2 SVGIG (reference sequence). This CDR3 spans 14 amino acids. The V gene lost 7 bases and the J gene lost 2 bases, with 17 bases spanning the gap.

The DNA of the CDR3 is TGCGCCAGCAGCCAAGAGGCGGCGTCTATTCCAGATACGCAGTATTTT. It specifies CASSQEAASIPDTQYF. The chain has TRBV4-1 and TRBJ2-3; D not resolved. The CDR3 loop spans 16 amino acids. The V end lost 0 bases, the J end lost 4 bases, and 14 bases lay between the germline ends. CDR1 and CDR2 from the germline V gene are MGHRA and YSYEKL.

V gene TRBV11-3 combines with J gene TRBJ2-3; no clear D. V was cut by 5 bases and J by 3 bases, with 9 bases left in between. The CDR3 is 13 residues long. In germline, CDR1 is SGHNT, CDR2 YENEEA. DNA for the CDR3: TGTGCCAGCAGCCGGAGTTGGACAGATACGCAGTATTTT. Its translation is CASSRSWTDTQYF.

V and J are TRBV2 and TRBJ1-1, with a weak D call TRBD1 (6 bases). Germline V CDR1 and CDR2: SNHLY, FYNNEI. Trimming left V 1 base short and J 0 bases short, with 12 bases between. This CDR3 contains 16 residues. The CDR3 region has the DNA TGTGCCAGCAGTGAAGAGACAGGCCGACTGAACACTGAAGCTTTCTTT. It yields the protein CASSEETGRLNTEAFF.

This clone showed up just once. The V and J genes are TRBV25-1 and TRBJ1-5, with 12 bases fitting TRBD1. Trimming cost V 4 bases and J 5 bases; bases outside gene matches: 6. The CDR3 covers 16 residues. Germline-derived CDR1 and CDR2 are MGHDK and SYGVNS. CDR3 region: CASSGDRGLLDQPQHF. The CDR3 DNA reads as TGTGCCAGCAGTGGGGACAGGGGGCTTTTGGATCAGCCCCAGCATTTT.

For the CDR3, the DNA is TGTGCCAGCAGCTTCGGACTAGCTGCGGAGACCCAGTACTTC. Translated: CASSFGLAAETQYF. The chain carries TRBV13 and TRBJ2-5; 8 bases align to TRBD2. The CDR3 covers 14 residues. V lost 3 bases and J lost 5; bases outside the gene matches: 5. Germline assignment: CDR1 PRHDT and CDR2 FYEKMQ (reference sequence).

This clone came up once. V usage is TRBV7-2 and J usage is TRBJ2-7; D not certain. The V end was cut by 5 bases, the J end by 0 bases, with 5 bases between. Germline CDR1 is SGHTA and CDR2 is FQGNSA. The CDR3 length is 12 residues. This CDR3 is CASSAPSYEQYF. The CDR3 DNA reads TGTGCCAGCAGCGCGCCCTCCTACGAGCAGTACTTC.

The chain has TRBV30 and TRBJ1-2; 8 positions match TRBD1. V lost 0 bases to trimming and J lost 8 bases; unmatched junction nucleotides: 8. This CDR3 is built from 14 residues. The V gene's germline CDR1 is GTSNPN and CDR2 SVGIG (reference sequence). The CDR3 reads CAWSVDRGAGGYTF. The DNA for the CDR3 is TGTGCCTGGAGTGTAGACAGGGGTGCAGGCGGCTACACCTTC.

This chain uses TRBV7-6 with TRBJ2-1; weak D call: TRBD2 (6 bases). Germline V gene sequence: CDR1 SGHVS, CDR2 FNYEAQ. The CDR3 contains 16 residues. Deletions cut 2 bases from V and 7 bases from J, with 18 bases between. This CDR3 is CASSLIAGIQWNEQFF. The CDR3 nucleotides are TGTGCCAGCAGCTTAATCGCGGGAATACAGTGGAATGAGCAGTTCTTC.

The CDR3 DNA follows: TGTGCCAGCAGGCGGACAGGGGTCTTAGAAAAACTGTTTTTT. Amino acid sequence: CASRRTGVLEKLFF. This chain links TRBV2 with TRBJ1-4, with 9 positions matching TRBD1. CDR1 and CDR2 (germline): SNHLY, FYNNEI. V lost 6 bases and J lost 8; bases outside the gene matches: 7. The CDR3 is 14 amino acids.

This clone was detected a few times. The rearrangement joins TRBV11-2 to TRBJ2-2, with 15 bases aligning to TRBD2. The CDR3 contains 18 residues. After removal of 4 bases from V and 5 bases from J, the junction contained 8 bases not matched to a gene. CDR1 and CDR2 (germline): SGHAT, FQNNGV. This CDR3 is CASSSGLAGGRRTGELFF. CDR3 DNA sequence: TGTGCCAGCAGCTCGGGACTAGCGGGGGGCCGGAGGACCGGGGAGCTGTTTTTT.